A single sample gave rise to the 3 T cell receptor beta chains below, sequenced in a study of shared clonotypes between healthy human individuals. The assay was immunoSEQ multiplex PCR, and TCRdb's table has in-frame clones only and misses some. The sample records about 2.3 million clones, approximately 95% being singletons. Material: naive CD4+ T cells from PBMCs. Specified subset: CD45RA+ positively selected. Receptors originate from a man between 18 and 29 years old in good health. Some clones in this sample may be carry-over from other donors' samples.

This clone was observed once. J is TRBJ2-7 and V is TRBV11-2; D unresolved. V lost 1 base and J lost 4, with 8 bases in between. Germline V gives CDR1 SGHAT, CDR2 FQNNGV. This CDR3 region has 13 residues. CDR3 DNA sequence: TGTGCCAGCAGCTTAGGGGGATTGTACGAGCAGTACTTC. This translates into CASSLGGLYEQYF.

The chain joins TRBV29-1 to TRBJ1-1; TRBD1 matches 7 bases. CDR3 length equals 13 residues. Germline V gene sequence: CDR1 SQVTM, CDR2 ANQGSEA. Unmatched junction bases numbered 9, after V lost 6 bases and J lost 5 bases. CDR3 nucleotide sequence: TGCAGCGTGGCAACTACAGGGGAAACTGAAGCTTTCTTT. It is translated as CSVATTGETEAFF. Full variable domain (outside the CDR3, taken from reference TRBV29-1 and TRBJ1-1): SAVISQKPSRDICQRGTSLTIQCQVDSQVTMMFWYRQQPGQSLTLIATANQGSEATYESGFVIDKFPISRPNLTFSTLTVSNMSPEDSSIYLCSVATTGETEAFFGQGTRLTVV.

This chain links TRBV7-9 with TRBJ1-2; TRBD1 aligns across 12 bases. Trimming took 3 bases from V and 6 from J; bases not matched to a gene: 5. There are 15 residues in the CDR3. Germline loops: CDR1 SEHNR, CDR2 FQNEAQ (reference sequence). The CDR3 DNA reads as TGTGCCAGCAGCTTTGGGGACAGGGGGCGGAATGGCTACACCTTC. It is translated as CASSFGDRGRNGYTF.